This TCR beta chain originates from a study of Ad26.COV2.S vaccination and SARS-CoV-2 variants. The sample's treatment: around 19 received Ad26.COV2.S at low or high dose, single or two shots; about 5 received placebo; per-sample allocation not given. Sampling was done on day 63 after the first vaccine or placebo injection. The germline CDR1 and CDR2 sequences are SGHRS and YFSETQ. The CDR3 is 14 amino acids. Trimming cost V 3 bases and J 1 base; bases outside gene matches: 2. The method was immunoSEQ multiplex PCR; TCRdb's version includes in-frame clones alone and lacks a portion of them. The repertoire holds about 480,000 clones, with around nine tenths as singletons.

The sample consisted of peripheral blood, taken in a trial of Ad26.COV2.S vaccine versus placebo. This clonotype was sampled from a person between 18 and 59 years old who received the Ad26.COV2.S COVID-19 vaccine or a placebo. The V gene is TRBV5-1, the J gene TRBJ2-7; 9 bases align to TRBD1. The CDR3 region has the DNA TGCGCCAGCAGCTCGGGACAGGGTTCCTACGAGCAGTACTTC. Translating it yields CASSSGQGSYEQYF. Full variable domain (missing parts from reference TRBV5-1 and TRBJ2-7): KAGVTQTPRYLIKTRGQQVTLSCSPISGHRSVSWYQQTPGQGLQFLFEYFSETQRNKGNFPGRFSGRQFSNSRSEMNVSTLELGDSALYLCASSSGQGSYEQYFGPGTRLTVT.